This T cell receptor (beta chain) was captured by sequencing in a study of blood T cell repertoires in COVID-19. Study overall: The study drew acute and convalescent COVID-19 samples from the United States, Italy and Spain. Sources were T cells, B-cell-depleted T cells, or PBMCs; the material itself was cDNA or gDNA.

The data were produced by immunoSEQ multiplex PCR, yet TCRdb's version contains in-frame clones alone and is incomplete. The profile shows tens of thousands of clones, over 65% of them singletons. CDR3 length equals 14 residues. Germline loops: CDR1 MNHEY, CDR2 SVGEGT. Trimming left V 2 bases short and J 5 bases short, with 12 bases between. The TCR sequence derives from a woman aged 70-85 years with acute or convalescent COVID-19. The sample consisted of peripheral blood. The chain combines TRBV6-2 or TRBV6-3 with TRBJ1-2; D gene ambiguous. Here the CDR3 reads CASSYPLTGYGYTF. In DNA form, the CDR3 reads TGTGCCAGCAGTTACCCACTTACCGGGTATGGCTACACCTTC.